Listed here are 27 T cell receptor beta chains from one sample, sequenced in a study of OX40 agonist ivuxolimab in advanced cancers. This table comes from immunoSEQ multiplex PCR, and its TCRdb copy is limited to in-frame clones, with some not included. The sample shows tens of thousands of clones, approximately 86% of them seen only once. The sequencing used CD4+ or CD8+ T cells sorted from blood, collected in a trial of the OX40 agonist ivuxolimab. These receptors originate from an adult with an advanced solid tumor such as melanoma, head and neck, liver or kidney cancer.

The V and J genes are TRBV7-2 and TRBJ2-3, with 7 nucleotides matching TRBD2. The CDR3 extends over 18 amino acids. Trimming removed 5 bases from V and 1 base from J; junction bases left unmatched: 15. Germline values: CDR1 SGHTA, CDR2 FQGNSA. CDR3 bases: TGTGCCAGCAGCGATAGTGGCCCGCGACTAGCCCGCACAGATACGCAGTATTTT. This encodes CASSDSGPRLARTDTQYF.

The DNA of the CDR3 is TGTGCCAGCAGTAGAGCAGGGGAGGCGTTCTTT. Amino acid sequence: CASSRAGEAFF. The chain is built from TRBV6-1 and TRBJ1-1; possibly TRBD1 for D (6 bases). V was cut by 5 bases and J by 14 bases, with 15 bases left in between. This CDR3 is 11 amino acids long. Germline V gene data show CDR1 as MNHNS and CDR2 as SASEGT.

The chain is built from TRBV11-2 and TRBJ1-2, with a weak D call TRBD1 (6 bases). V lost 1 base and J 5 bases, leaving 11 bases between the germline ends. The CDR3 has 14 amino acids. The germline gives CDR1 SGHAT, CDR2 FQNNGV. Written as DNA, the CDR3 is TGTGCCAGCAGCTTAGTAAGGCAGGGGTATGGCTACACCTTC. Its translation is CASSLVRQGYGYTF.

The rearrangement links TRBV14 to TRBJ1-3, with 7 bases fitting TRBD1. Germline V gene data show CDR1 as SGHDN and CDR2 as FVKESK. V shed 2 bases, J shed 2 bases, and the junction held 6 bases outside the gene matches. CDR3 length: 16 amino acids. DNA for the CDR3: TGTGCCAGCAGCCAATTAAGGGGGCTGACTGGAAACACCATATATTTT. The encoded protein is CASSQLRGLTGNTIYF.

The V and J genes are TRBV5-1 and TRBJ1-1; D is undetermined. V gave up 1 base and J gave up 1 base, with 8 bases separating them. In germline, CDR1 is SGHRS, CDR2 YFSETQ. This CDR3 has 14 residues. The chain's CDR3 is CASSLTVGNTEAFF. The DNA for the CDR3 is TGCGCCAGCAGCTTGACAGTTGGGAACACTGAAGCTTTCTTT. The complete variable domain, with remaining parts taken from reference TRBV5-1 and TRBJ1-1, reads KAGVTQTPRYLIKTRGQQVTLSCSPISGHRSVSWYQQTPGQGLQFLFEYFSETQRNKGNFPGRFSGRQFSNSRSEMNVSTLELGDSALYLCASSLTVGNTEAFFGQGTRLTVV.

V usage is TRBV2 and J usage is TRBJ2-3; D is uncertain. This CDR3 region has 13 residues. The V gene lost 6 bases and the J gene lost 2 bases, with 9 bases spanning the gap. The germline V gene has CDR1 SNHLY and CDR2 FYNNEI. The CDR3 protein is CASRQLTTDTQYF. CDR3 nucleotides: TGTGCCAGCAGACAGCTCACCACAGATACGCAGTATTTT.

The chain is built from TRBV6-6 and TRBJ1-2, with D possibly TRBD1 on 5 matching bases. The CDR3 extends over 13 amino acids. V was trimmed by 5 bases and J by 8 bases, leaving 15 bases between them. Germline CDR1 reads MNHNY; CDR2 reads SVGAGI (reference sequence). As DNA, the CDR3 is TGTGCCAGCAGTCGGCTCGGGGGTTCCGGCTACACCTTC. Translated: CASSRLGGSGYTF.

Here the CDR3 reads CASSPSVRGELFF. The CDR3 coding sequence is TGTGCCAGCAGCCCCTCGGTCCGGGGGGAGCTGTTTTTT. The V and J genes are TRBV7-6 and TRBJ2-2; no firm D call. CDR3 length equals 13 residues. CDR1 SGHVS and CDR2 FNYEAQ come from the germline V gene. Trimming removed 5 bases from V and 8 bases from J, with 12 bases in between.

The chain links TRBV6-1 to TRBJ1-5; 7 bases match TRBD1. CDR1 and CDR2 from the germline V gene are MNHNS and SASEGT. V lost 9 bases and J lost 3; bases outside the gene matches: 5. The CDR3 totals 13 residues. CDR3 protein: CASGQENNQPQHF. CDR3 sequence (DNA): TGTGCCAGTGGACAGGAGAACAATCAGCCCCAGCATTTT.

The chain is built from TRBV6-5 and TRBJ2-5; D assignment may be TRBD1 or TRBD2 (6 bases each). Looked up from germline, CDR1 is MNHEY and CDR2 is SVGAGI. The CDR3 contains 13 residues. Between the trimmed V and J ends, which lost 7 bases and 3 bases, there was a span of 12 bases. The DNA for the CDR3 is TGTGCCAGCATGGGGGGCCTAGAAGAGACCCAGTACTTC. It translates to CASMGGLEETQYF.

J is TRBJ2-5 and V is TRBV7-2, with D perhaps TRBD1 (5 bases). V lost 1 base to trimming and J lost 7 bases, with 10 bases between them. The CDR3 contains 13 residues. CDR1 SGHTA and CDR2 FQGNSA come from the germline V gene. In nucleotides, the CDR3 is TGTGCCAGCAGCTTAGGTCCTCAGGGGACCCAGTACTTC. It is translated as CASSLGPQGTQYF. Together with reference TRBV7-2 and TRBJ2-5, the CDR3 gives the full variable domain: GAGVSQSPSNKVTEKGKDVELRCDPISGHTALYWYRQSLGQGLEFLIYFQGNSAPDKSGLPSDRFSAERTGGSVSTLTIQRTQQEDSAVYLCASSLGPQGTQYFGPGTRLLVL.

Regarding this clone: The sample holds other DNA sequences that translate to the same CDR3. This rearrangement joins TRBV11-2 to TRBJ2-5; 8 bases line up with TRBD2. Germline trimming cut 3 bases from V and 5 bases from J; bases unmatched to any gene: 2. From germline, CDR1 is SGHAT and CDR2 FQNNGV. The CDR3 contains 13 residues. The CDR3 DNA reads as TGTGCCAGCAGCTTTCGGGGGGGCGAGACCCAGTACTTC. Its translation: CASSFRGGETQYF.

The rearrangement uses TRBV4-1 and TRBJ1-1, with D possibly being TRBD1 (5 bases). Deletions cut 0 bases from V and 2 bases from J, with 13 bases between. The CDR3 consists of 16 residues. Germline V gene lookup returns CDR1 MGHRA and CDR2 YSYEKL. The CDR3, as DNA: TGCGCCAGCAGCCAAGATCCCCAGGGACTAAACACTGAAGCTTTCTTT. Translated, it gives CASSQDPQGLNTEAFF.

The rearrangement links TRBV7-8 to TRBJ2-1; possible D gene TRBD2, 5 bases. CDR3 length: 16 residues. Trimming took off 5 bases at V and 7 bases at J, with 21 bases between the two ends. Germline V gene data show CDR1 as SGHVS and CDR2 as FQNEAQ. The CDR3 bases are TGTGCCAGCAGCGAGCCTAACGGGGTTGGTCGAAATGAGCAGTTCTTC. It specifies CASSEPNGVGRNEQFF.

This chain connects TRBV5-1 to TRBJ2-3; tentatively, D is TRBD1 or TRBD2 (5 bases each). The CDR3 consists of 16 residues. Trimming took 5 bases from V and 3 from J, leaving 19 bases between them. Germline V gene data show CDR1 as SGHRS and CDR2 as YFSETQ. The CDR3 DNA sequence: TGCGCCAGCAGATTCGAGGGGTCGGGTCTGACAGATACGCAGTATTTT. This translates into CASRFEGSGLTDTQYF.

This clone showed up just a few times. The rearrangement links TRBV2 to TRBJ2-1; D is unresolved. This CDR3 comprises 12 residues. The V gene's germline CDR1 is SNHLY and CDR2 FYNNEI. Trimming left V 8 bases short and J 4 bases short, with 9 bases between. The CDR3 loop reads CASDGEYNEQFF. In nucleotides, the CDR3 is TGTGCCAGCGACGGCGAATACAATGAGCAGTTCTTC.

CDR3 nucleotides: TGTGCCAGCAGCTTAACACTGTCAACCGGGGAGCTGTTTTTT. It translates to CASSLTLSTGELFF. This chain uses TRBV7-7 with TRBJ2-2, with D hard to call. Per germline, CDR1 SSHAT and CDR2 FNYEAQ (reference sequence). This CDR3 has 14 residues. Between the trimmed V and J ends, which lost 2 bases and 5 bases, there was a span of 9 bases.

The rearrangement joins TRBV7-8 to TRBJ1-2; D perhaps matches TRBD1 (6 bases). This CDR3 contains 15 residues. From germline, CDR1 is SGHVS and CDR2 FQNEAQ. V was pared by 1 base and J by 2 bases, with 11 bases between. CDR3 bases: TGTGCCAGCAGCTTAGAACTGGGGGCAAACTATGGCTACACCTTC. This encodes CASSLELGANYGYTF.

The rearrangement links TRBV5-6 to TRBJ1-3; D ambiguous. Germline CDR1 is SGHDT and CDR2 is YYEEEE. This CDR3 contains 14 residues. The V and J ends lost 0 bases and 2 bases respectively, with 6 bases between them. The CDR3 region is CASSLVGAGNTIYF. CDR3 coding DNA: TGTGCCAGCAGCTTGGTCGGGGCTGGAAACACCATATATTTT.

The CDR3: CASSDGQLSGQPQHF. As DNA, the CDR3 is TGTGCCAGCAGTGATGGCCAGTTATCGGGTCAGCCCCAGCATTTT. The rearrangement links TRBV6-1 to TRBJ1-5; D uncertain. CDR3 length: 15 residues. The germline gives CDR1 MNHNS, CDR2 SASEGT. Trimming stripped 3 bases from V and 6 bases from J, with 15 bases between.

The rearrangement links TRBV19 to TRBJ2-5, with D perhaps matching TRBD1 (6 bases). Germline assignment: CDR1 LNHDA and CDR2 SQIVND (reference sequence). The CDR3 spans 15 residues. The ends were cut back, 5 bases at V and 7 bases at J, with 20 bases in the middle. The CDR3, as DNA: TGTGCCAGTAGTCCTAGACAGGAGAGAGGGGGGACCCAGTACTTC. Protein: CASSPRQERGGTQYF.

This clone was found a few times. The CDR3 reads CASMSGGRVYNEQFF. CDR3 nucleotide sequence: TGTGCCAGCATGAGTGGGGGGAGAGTATACAATGAGCAGTTCTTC. The rearrangement joins TRBV6-5 to TRBJ2-1, with a possible D match to TRBD2 (6 bases). Germline lookup yields CDR1 MNHEY and CDR2 SVGAGI. The CDR3 is 15 amino acids. Trimming cost V 7 bases and J 4 bases, with 17 bases left between them.

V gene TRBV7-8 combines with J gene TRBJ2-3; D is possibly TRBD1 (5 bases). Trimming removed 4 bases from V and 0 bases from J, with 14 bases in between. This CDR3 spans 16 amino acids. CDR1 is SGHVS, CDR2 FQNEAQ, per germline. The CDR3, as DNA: TGTGCCAGCAGCTCTACAGGCAACCCTAGCACAGATACGCAGTATTTT. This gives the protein CASSSTGNPSTDTQYF.

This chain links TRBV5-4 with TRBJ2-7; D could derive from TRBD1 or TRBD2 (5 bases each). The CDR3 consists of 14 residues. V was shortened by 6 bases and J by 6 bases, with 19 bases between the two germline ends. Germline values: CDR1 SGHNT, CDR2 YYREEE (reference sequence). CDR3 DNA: TGTGCCAGCAAACCCTTTGGGACGTTGCGCGAGCAGTACTTC. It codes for CASKPFGTLREQYF. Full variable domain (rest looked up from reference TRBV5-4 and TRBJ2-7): ETGVTQSPTHLIKTRGQQVTLRCSSQSGHNTVSWYQQALGQGPQFIFQYYREEENGRGNFPPRFSGLQFPNYSSELNVNALELDDSALYLCASKPFGTLREQYFGPGTRLTVT.

The CDR3 nucleotides are TGTGCCAGCAGCTTGCCGGGACAGGGGGTTGACGAAAAACTGTTTTTT. This sequence encodes CASSLPGQGVDEKLFF. The V call is TRBV7-9, the J call TRBJ1-4, with 11 bases lining up with TRBD1. Trimming cost V 3 bases and J 8 bases; bases outside gene matches: 8. This CDR3 comprises 16 residues. Germline V lookup: CDR1 SEHNR, CDR2 FQNEAQ (reference sequence).

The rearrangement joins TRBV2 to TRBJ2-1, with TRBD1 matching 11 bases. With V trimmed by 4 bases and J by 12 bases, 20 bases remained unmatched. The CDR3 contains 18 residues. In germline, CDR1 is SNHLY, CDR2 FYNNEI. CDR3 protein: CASSAGGPGQGVGGGQFF. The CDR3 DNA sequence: TGTGCCAGCAGTGCAGGCGGGCCGGGACAGGGGGTTGGGGGTGGGCAGTTCTTC.

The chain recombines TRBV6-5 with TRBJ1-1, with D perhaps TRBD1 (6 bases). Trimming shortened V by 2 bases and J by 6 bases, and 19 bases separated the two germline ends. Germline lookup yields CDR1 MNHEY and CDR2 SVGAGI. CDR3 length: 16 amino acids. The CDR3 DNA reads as TGTGCCAGCAGTTACCTCCCCTCGGGGGGCTGGGCTGAAGCTTTCTTT. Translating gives CASSYLPSGGWAEAFF.